Presented here are 20 T cell receptor beta chains from one specimen sequenced in a study of T cells in Graves' hyperthyroidism and ophthalmopathy. RNA transcripts yielded amplified TCR beta CDR3 regions. HTBI primers were employed in a first-round RT-PCR of the TCR CDR3. TCRdb re-called the multiplex PCR reads through MiXCR, storing one row per CDR3 protein. There are around 200,000 distinct CDR3 sequences in the sample; 15% to 20% occur only once, and 25% to 30% lies in the top ten. The sequenced sample was blood. These receptors came from a woman between 45 and 60 years old with Graves' hyperthyroidism.

This clonotype was observed many times. V usage is TRBV10-3 and J usage is TRBJ1-1, with 8 bases that match TRBD1. Trimming took 10 bases from V and 1 from J; bases not matched to a gene: 5. CDR1 and CDR2 from the germline V gene are ENHRY and SYGVKD. This CDR3 has 13 amino acids. The CDR3 is CATGQAENTEAFF. CDR3 DNA sequence: TGTGCCACGGGACAGGCAGAGAACACTGAAGCTTTCTTT.

The CDR3, as DNA: TGTGCCAGCAGGCCCGGGACAGGAGTCAACACTGAAGCTTTCTTT. Protein: CASRPGTGVNTEAFF. The chain employs TRBV28 and TRBJ1-1; 8 bases agree with TRBD1. Germline V CDR1 and CDR2: MDHEN, SYDVKM. J gave up 2 bases and V 6 bases, and 8 bases lay outside the gene matches. This CDR3 contains 15 residues.

The chain uses TRBV2 and TRBJ1-1; possible D gene TRBD1, 6 bases. The CDR3 length is 16 residues. From germline, CDR1 is SNHLY and CDR2 FYNNEI. Trimming pared 6 bases from V and 6 bases from J, leaving 23 bases between. The CDR3 region is CASRELLGGMSAEAFF. In DNA form, the CDR3 reads TGTGCCAGCAGGGAACTCTTAGGGGGAATGAGTGCTGAAGCTTTCTTT.

J is TRBJ1-3 and V is TRBV20-1, with 8 bases lining up with TRBD1. CDR1 is DFQATT, CDR2 SNEGSKA, per germline (reference sequence). The CDR3 has 14 residues. V lost 4 bases to trimming and J lost 1 base; unmatched junction nucleotides: 3. CDR3 bases: TGCAGTGCTACAGGGGGCGAGTCTGGAAACACCATATATTTT. This gives the protein CSATGGESGNTIYF.

This clonotype was picked up many times. The J gene is TRBJ1-5, the V gene TRBV10-2, with D maybe TRBD1 (6 bases). The V gene's germline CDR1 is WSHSY and CDR2 SAAADI. The germline V and J ends were trimmed by 7 bases and 3 bases, with 22 bases remaining between them. The CDR3 is 17 residues long. The DNA of the CDR3 is TGCGCCAGCACCGCGACCCTTCAGGGGAAAGTCAATCAGCCCCAGCATTTT. It encodes CASTATLQGKVNQPQHF.

This clonotype was detected ten times or more. The chain is built from TRBV7-2 and TRBJ2-4; D tentatively reads TRBD1 or TRBD2 (7 bases each). V dropped 5 bases and J dropped 7 bases, with 18 bases sitting between them. The length of the CDR3 is 15 residues. The germline V gene encodes CDR1 SGHTA and CDR2 FQGNSA. DNA for the CDR3: TGTGCCAGCAGCGAGGGGGGGCCCAGGGGGAACATTCAGTACTTC. Its protein product is CASSEGGPRGNIQYF.

This clonotype was counted at least ten times. The V call is TRBV5-5, the J call TRBJ2-3; D may be TRBD1 (6 bases). This CDR3 has 15 amino acids. V was trimmed by 0 bases and J by 0 bases, leaving 8 bases between them. Germline V gene sequence: CDR1 SGHKS, CDR2 YYEKEE (reference sequence). The CDR3 region has the DNA TGTGCCAGCAGCTTGGTGGGGGCCAGCACAGATACGCAGTATTTT. This encodes CASSLVGASTDTQYF.

This clonotype was recorded many times. The chain's CDR3 is CSHGVGGGAGFHEQYF. Written as DNA, the CDR3 is TGCAGCCATGGAGTTGGCGGGGGGGCCGGATTCCACGAGCAGTACTTC. The V and J genes are TRBV20-1 and TRBJ2-7; TRBD2 matches at 9 bases. CDR1 and CDR2 (germline): DFQATT, SNEGSKA (reference sequence). This CDR3 is built from 16 residues.

This clonotype was seen at least ten times. The gene calls are TRBV12-3 or TRBV12-4 and TRBJ2-3, with D perhaps matching TRBD2 (6 bases). The CDR3 is made up of 14 amino acids. The V end lost 3 bases, the J end lost 6 bases, and 13 bases lay between the germline ends. The CDR3 loop reads CASSLGGGWDTQYF. The DNA of the CDR3 is TGTGCCAGCAGTTTGGGGGGTGGGTGGGATACGCAGTATTTT.

This clonotype turned up a few times. This chain links TRBV13 with TRBJ2-6; TRBD1 aligns across 8 bases. The CDR3 runs to 18 residues. Germline V CDR1 and CDR2: PRHDT, FYEKMQ (reference sequence). J was trimmed by 4 bases and V by 6 bases; bases with no gene match: 14. This CDR3 is CASRPKDRVSSGANVLTF. In DNA, the CDR3 is TGTGCCAGCAGACCGAAGGACAGGGTATCATCGGGGGCCAACGTCCTGACTTTC.

This clonotype occurred many times. V usage is TRBV29-1 and J usage is TRBJ2-3, with D possibly matching TRBD1 (5 bases). The germline V gene has CDR1 SQVTM and CDR2 ANQGSEA. V was pared by 0 bases and J by 4 bases, with 8 bases between. This CDR3 is built from 13 residues. The CDR3 sequence is CSVEDRVSDTQYF. CDR3 in DNA: TGCAGCGTTGAAGACAGGGTATCAGATACGCAGTATTTT.

The chain recombines TRBV12-3 or TRBV12-4 with TRBJ1-6; D is uncertain. Trimming shortened V by 3 bases and J by 7 bases, and 7 bases separated the two germline ends. The CDR3 consists of 13 residues. CDR3 in DNA: TGTGCCAGCAGTTTTAGGCCGAATTCACCCCTCCACTTT. Residues: CASSFRPNSPLHF.

This clonotype was seen many times. The V call is TRBV5-6, the J call TRBJ1-2; possible D gene TRBD1, 5 bases. The CDR3 consists of 15 residues. Trimming shortened V by 0 bases and J by 5 bases, and 14 bases separated the two germline ends. Germline CDR1 and CDR2: SGHDT and YYEEEE. The CDR3 sequence is CASSLGGAPRYGYTF. The CDR3, as DNA: TGTGCCAGCAGCTTGGGCGGGGCGCCGAGGTATGGCTACACCTTC.

The sample holds many counts of this clonotype. The chain links TRBV5-1 to TRBJ2-2, with D uncertain. Germline V gene data show CDR1 as SGHRS and CDR2 as YFSETQ. The ends were cut back, 0 bases at V and 5 bases at J, with 14 bases in the middle. The CDR3 is made up of 16 amino acids. In DNA form, the CDR3 reads TGCGCCAGCAGCTTGGGGCGTGGTCCCGGGACCGGGGAGCTGTTTTTT. Amino acid sequence: CASSLGRGPGTGELFF.

This clonotype was seen repeatedly, ten times or more. The chain combines TRBV7-3 with TRBJ2-5, with 10 nucleotides matching TRBD2. From germline, CDR1 is SGHTA and CDR2 FQGTGA. The CDR3 is made up of 16 amino acids. The J segment lost 4 bases and the V segment lost 2 bases, leaving 7 bases of the junction unmatched. In DNA form, the CDR3 reads TGTGCCAGCAGCTTACTGGGAGCGGGGGGGCTAGAGACCCAGTACTTC. Its translation: CASSLLGAGGLETQYF.

A remark on this clonotype: This may come from a read error, since a much larger clone is one base off. V usage is TRBV19 and J usage is TRBJ1-2; no definite D call. Germline values: CDR1 LNHDA, CDR2 SQIVND (reference sequence). This CDR3 has 14 residues. CDR3 bases: TGTGCCAGTACCGAAAACGGGTTCAACTATGGCCACACCTTC. This gives the protein CASTENGFNYGHTF.

The chain combines TRBV6-1 with TRBJ2-3; TRBD2 aligns across 9 bases. The V and J ends lost 8 bases and 3 bases, in that order; junction bases with no gene match: 6. The CDR3 extends over 14 amino acids. In germline, CDR1 is MNHNS, CDR2 SASEGT. CDR3 bases: TGTGCCAGCCGGACTGGACTAGCGACAGATACGCAGTATTTT. Protein product: CASRTGLATDTQYF.

This clonotype was recorded at least ten times. V gene TRBV20-1 combines with J gene TRBJ2-1, with D perhaps matching TRBD2 (6 bases). This CDR3 comprises 17 residues. Trimming removed 2 bases from V and 2 bases from J, with 19 bases in between. Germline CDR1 DFQATT, CDR2 SNEGSKA (reference sequence). The CDR3: CSARSSAKGLPYNEQFF. The CDR3 bases are TGCAGTGCTAGATCCTCAGCTAAAGGACTACCCTACAATGAGCAGTTCTTC.

In its sample, this clonotype was seen a few times. This may come from a read error, since a much larger clone is one base off. This chain connects TRBV28 to TRBJ2-7, with TRBD1 matching over 9 bases. The germline V gene has CDR1 MDHEN and CDR2 SYDVKM. This CDR3 spans 14 amino acids. CDR3 region: CASSSSGQGYGQYF. Written as DNA, the CDR3 is TGTGCCAGCAGTTCCTCGGGACAGGGCTACGGGCAGTACTTC.

Only a few counts were recorded for this clonotype. The J gene is TRBJ2-4, the V gene TRBV7-9; D gene ambiguous. The CDR3 is 12 amino acids. V lost 3 bases, J lost 9 bases, and 9 bases lay in between. Germline V gene sequence: CDR1 SEHNR, CDR2 FQNEAQ (reference sequence). The DNA for the CDR3 is TGTGCCAGCAGCTTGGGCATTTCCATTCAGTACTTC. This translates into CASSLGISIQYF.